Shown below are 20 T cell receptor beta chains from a single sample sequenced in a study of post-analysis software for immune sequencing data. Study results and caveats: Controls showed lower frequencies than patients for five or six TRBV segments, and TRBV5-6, TRBV5-1 and TRBV20-1 were among these.

The library was made from cDNA and included unique molecular identifiers. TCRdb independently ran MiXCR on the PCR reads; one entry per CDR3 protein. Among 820,000 or so distinct CDR3 sequences listed, about 53% were seen once. These receptors are not linked to any known antigen. Sample: blood. The receptors were gathered from a girl aged 10 to 17 with multiple sclerosis.

The genes are TRBV5-1 and TRBJ2-5; D possibly matches TRBD1 or TRBD2 (5 bases each). V lost 5 bases and J lost 2, with 22 bases in between. The CDR3 runs to 17 residues. Germline V gives CDR1 SGHRS, CDR2 YFSETQ. CDR3 bases: TGCGCCAGCAGTGACGTCCGGGACCCACGACTACAAGAGACCCAGTACTTC. Its translation is CASSDVRDPRLQETQYF.

This clonotype was picked up a small number of times. This chain links TRBV29-1 with TRBJ2-7; 9 bases align to TRBD1. CDR3 length equals 12 residues. V trimming: 7 bases; J trimming: 4 bases; junction bases outside the gene matches: 5. CDR1 SQVTM and CDR2 ANQGSEA come from the germline V gene. CDR3 coding DNA: TGCAGCGGATGGACAGGGGCATACGAGCAGTACTTC. Its protein is CSGWTGAYEQYF.

This chain uses TRBV5-1 with TRBJ2-7; tentatively, D is TRBD2 (6 bases). The CDR3 has 16 amino acids. V lost 0 bases to trimming and J lost 5 bases, with 18 bases between them. CDR1 and CDR2 (germline): SGHRS, YFSETQ. CDR3 sequence: CASSLERALATDEQYF. In DNA form, the CDR3 reads TGCGCCAGCAGCTTGGAGCGGGCACTCGCGACCGACGAGCAGTACTTC.

J is TRBJ2-1 and V is TRBV5-1, with 12 bases aligning to TRBD2. The V gene's germline CDR1 is SGHRS and CDR2 YFSETQ. Unmatched junction bases numbered 5, after V lost 2 bases and J lost 8 bases. CDR3 size: 15 residues. CDR3 sequence: CASSFGLAGSDEQFF. The DNA for the CDR3 is TGCGCCAGCAGCTTCGGACTAGCGGGAAGCGATGAGCAGTTCTTC.

The rearrangement uses TRBV27 and TRBJ1-5; possibly TRBD1 for D (5 bases). The CDR3 spans 14 residues. Germline V CDR1 and CDR2: MNHEY, SMNVEV (reference sequence). V lost 6 bases, J lost 2 bases, and 11 bases lay in between. This CDR3 is CASRGSGGNQPQHF. In DNA, the CDR3 is TGTGCCAGCAGGGGGTCGGGGGGCAATCAGCCCCAGCATTTT.

The rearrangement joins TRBV7-9 to TRBJ2-6; D unresolved. V was cut by 3 bases and J by 2 bases, with 5 bases left in between. From germline, CDR1 is SEHNR and CDR2 FQNEAQ (reference sequence). CDR3 length: 14 amino acids. The chain's CDR3 is CASSFHPGANVLTF. CDR3 bases: TGTGCCAGCAGCTTTCATCCTGGGGCCAACGTCCTGACTTTC. Combining the CDR3 with reference TRBV7-9 and TRBJ2-6 gives the whole variable domain DTGVSQNPRHKITKRGQNVTFRCDPISEHNRLYWYRQTLGQGPEFLTYFQNEAQLEKSRLLSDRFSAERPKGSFSTLEIQRTEQGDSAMYLCASSFHPGANVLTFGAGSRLTVL.

The rearrangement links TRBV6-6 to TRBJ1-2; no clear D. The CDR3 is 14 amino acids. V was trimmed by 2 bases and J by 5 bases, leaving 12 bases between them. Germline V gene sequence: CDR1 MNHNY, CDR2 SVGAGI (reference sequence). The CDR3 region has the DNA TGTGCCAGCAGTTACGAGTCAGTAAAGTATGGCTACACCTTC. It translates to CASSYESVKYGYTF.

This chain connects TRBV10-3 to TRBJ2-3; 7 bases match TRBD1. There are 14 residues in the CDR3. Germline CDR1 and CDR2: ENHRY and SYGVKD. V lost 6 bases to trimming and J lost 6 bases; unmatched junction nucleotides: 9. CDR3 bases: TGTGCCATCAGACGACAGGGCCTGGGGGATACGCAGTATTTT. Its protein product is CAIRRQGLGDTQYF.

The V call is TRBV20-1, the J call TRBJ2-1; TRBD1 is a possible D gene (6 bases). The germline gives CDR1 DFQATT, CDR2 SNEGSKA (reference sequence). Trimming left V 0 bases short and J 6 bases short, with 9 bases between. The CDR3 has 13 residues. In nucleotides, the CDR3 is TGCAGTGCTAGAGATTTGGGGGCCAATGAGCAGTTCTTC. Amino acid sequence: CSARDLGANEQFF.

The V and J genes are TRBV7-9 and TRBJ2-7; 10 positions agree with TRBD2. Looked up from germline, CDR1 is SEHNR and CDR2 is FQNEAQ (reference sequence). CDR3 length equals 17 residues. V was pared by 4 bases and J by 2 bases, with 11 bases of the junction left unmatched. The CDR3 region is CASSSTRTSGNAYEQYF. The CDR3 nucleotides read TGTGCCAGCAGCTCCACCAGGACTAGCGGCAACGCCTACGAGCAGTACTTC.

In DNA form, the CDR3 reads TGCGCCAGCAGCCAAGTCGACAGGGGGCAGGAAGCTTTCTTT. As protein: CASSQVDRGQEAFF. The chain carries TRBV4-1 and TRBJ1-1, with TRBD1 matching over 10 bases. The CDR3 totals 14 residues. The J segment lost 8 bases and the V segment lost 1 base, leaving 4 bases of the junction unmatched. Germline values: CDR1 MGHRA, CDR2 YSYEKL.

This clonotype was detected a few times. This chain connects TRBV5-1 to TRBJ2-4, with 9 bases aligning to TRBD1. The CDR3 extends over 15 amino acids. With 4 bases clipped from V and 9 bases from J, the junction kept 11 bases outside the gene matches. The germline gives CDR1 SGHRS, CDR2 YFSETQ. The CDR3 spells CASSPKGQGLGIQYF. CDR3 bases: TGCGCCAGCAGCCCTAAGGGACAGGGTTTGGGCATTCAGTACTTC.

The rearrangement uses TRBV7-9 and TRBJ2-1, with 7 bases aligning to TRBD1. The CDR3 is 15 residues long. The germline V gene has CDR1 SEHNR and CDR2 FQNEAQ (reference sequence). The V segment lost 4 bases and the J segment 7 bases; nucleotides outside the gene matches: 10. The CDR3 spells CASSSTGAARNEQFF. CDR3 nucleotides: TGTGCCAGCAGCTCAACAGGGGCCGCAAGGAATGAGCAGTTCTTC. Full variable domain (missing parts from reference TRBV7-9 and TRBJ2-1): DTGVSQNPRHKITKRGQNVTFRCDPISEHNRLYWYRQTLGQGPEFLTYFQNEAQLEKSRLLSDRFSAERPKGSFSTLEIQRTEQGDSAMYLCASSSTGAARNEQFFGPGTRLTVL.

For the CDR3, the DNA is TGTGCCAGCAGTCATCAGGGGGCTAACTACGAGCAGTACTTC. Translating it yields CASSHQGANYEQYF. The chain combines TRBV12-3 or TRBV12-4 with TRBJ2-7; TRBD1 aligns across 8 bases. V was pared by 5 bases and J by 3 bases, with 6 bases of the junction left unmatched. The CDR3 loop spans 14 amino acids.

In DNA form, the CDR3 reads TGCAGCGCTGATAGCCCAGGGGGCCTGGAGACCCAGTACTTC. It codes for CSADSPGGLETQYF. This sequence joins TRBV29-1 and TRBJ2-5; 8 bases align to TRBD1. The V gene end was trimmed by 7 bases and the J gene end by 5 bases; junction bases not matched to a gene: 12. Germline CDR1 and CDR2: SQVTM and ANQGSEA. This CDR3 is 14 amino acids long.

There are many counts of this clonotype. The J gene is TRBJ2-7, the V gene TRBV5-1; D perhaps matches TRBD2 (6 bases). Germline V CDR1 and CDR2: SGHRS, YFSETQ. The CDR3 sequence is 15 residues long. V was trimmed by 4 bases and J by 2 bases, leaving 16 bases between them. The CDR3 spells CASSGSGTGAYEQYF. The DNA of the CDR3 is TGCGCCAGCAGCGGATCCGGGACGGGGGCCTACGAGCAGTACTTC.

This clonotype was counted a few times. The V gene is TRBV10-3, the J gene TRBJ1-2; 9 positions agree with TRBD1. CDR3 size: 15 residues. The germline V gene encodes CDR1 ENHRY and CDR2 SYGVKD. Losses at the gene ends were 5 bases for V and 7 bases for J; bases not matched to a gene: 11. CDR3 loop: CAISKPDRGSGGYTF. The CDR3 DNA reads TGTGCCATCAGTAAACCGGACAGGGGATCAGGTGGCTACACCTTC.

The rearrangement joins TRBV28 to TRBJ2-5, with 11 bases identical to TRBD1. The length of the CDR3 is 13 residues. Unmatched junction bases numbered 4, after V lost 8 bases and J lost 5 bases. Germline V gene lookup returns CDR1 MDHEN and CDR2 SYDVKM. The CDR3 nucleotides read TGTGCCAGCCGGACAGGGGGCGGGGAGACCCAGTACTTC. Translated, it gives CASRTGGGETQYF.

The J gene is TRBJ1-2, the V gene TRBV2; 9 bases are a match to TRBD1. The junction had 7 bases not matched to a gene; V was cut back by 6 bases and J by 2 bases. CDR1 and CDR2 (germline): SNHLY, FYNNEI. The CDR3 extends over 15 amino acids. In nucleotides, the CDR3 is TGTGCCAGCAGACGATCCGGGACAGGGAACTATGGCTACACCTTC. Protein: CASRRSGTGNYGYTF.

The chain carries TRBV20-1 and TRBJ2-7; D unresolved. V lost 6 bases to trimming and J lost 3 bases, with 12 bases between them. CDR3 size: 12 residues. The germline V gene has CDR1 DFQATT and CDR2 SNEGSKA (reference sequence). CDR3 DNA: TGCAGTGCACGGAGTGGAAACTACGAGCAGTACTTC. This translates into CSARSGNYEQYF.